This T cell receptor beta chain was identified during a study of blood T cell repertoires in COVID-19. Across the whole study: Nucleic acid was either cDNA or gDNA, and it came from T cells, B-cell-depleted T cells, or PBMCs.

The data were produced by immunoSEQ multiplex PCR, yet TCRdb's version contains in-frame clones alone and is incomplete. The sample consists of about 290,000 clones, 85% of them appearing once. Trimming at V came to 6 bases and at J to 3 bases, leaving 9 bases not matched to a gene. Germline V gives CDR1 SNHLY, CDR2 FYNNEI. The CDR3 runs 15 residues. The chain links TRBV2 to TRBJ2-7; TRBD2 agrees at 9 bases. The specimen sequenced was peripheral blood. This sequence originates from a woman between 50 and 59 years old with active or convalescent COVID-19. Here the CDR3 DNA reads TGTGCCAGCAGCGGGGTCAGCGGGGGGAACTACGAGCAGTACTTC. Protein: CASSGVSGGNYEQYF.